This T cell receptor beta chain was observed in a study of T-cell memory formation after mild COVID-19. Germline CDR1 is SGHTA and CDR2 is FQGTGA. V trimming: 5 bases; J trimming: 4 bases; junction bases outside the gene matches: 3. This CDR3 has 13 residues. In TCRdb, the 5' RACE reads were re-called with MiXCR into one record per CDR3 protein. In the table there are about 190,000 distinct CDR3 sequences, around 18% of which are singletons. V usage is TRBV7-3 and J usage is TRBJ2-3; 7 bases line up with TRBD1. The sample consisted of PBMCs or a T cell subset sorted from them (not recorded which). The receptor's source is an adult woman who had mild COVID-19 (a few samples of this study predate the infection). Cell type and time point are not known. The DNA of the CDR3 is TGTGCCAGCAGCGAAACAGGGGCAGATACGCAGTATTTT. This codes for CASSETGADTQYF. Variable domain in full (rest from reference TRBV7-3 and TRBJ2-3): GAGVSQTPSNKVTEKGKYVELRCDPISGHTALYWYRQSLGQGPEFLIYFQGTGAADDSGLPNDRFFAVRPEGSVSTLKIQRTERGDSAVYLCASSETGADTQYFGPGTRLTVL.